This TCR beta chain was recovered during a study of blood T cell repertoires in COVID-19. Study-level background: Samples taken during acute and convalescent COVID-19 were collected in the United States, Italy and Spain.

Enrolled during active infection, Seattle patients were then followed longitudinally. V dropped 7 bases and J dropped 0 bases, with 10 bases sitting between them. Germline values: CDR1 MNHEY, CDR2 SVGAGI. The CDR3 is 14 residues long. Profiled with immunoSEQ multiplex PCR; TCRdb holds only in-frame clones, not every one. This table has approximately 250,000 clones, around 90% appearing once. The specimen was peripheral blood. J is TRBJ1-3 and V is TRBV6-5, with D possibly TRBD1 on 6 matching bases. The clonotype was recovered from a man aged 25-45 years with COVID-19, enrolled during active disease. The CDR3 reads CASTPDSSGNTIYF. The CDR3 nucleotides read TGTGCCAGCACCCCGGACAGCTCTGGAAACACCATATATTTT.